This T cell receptor (beta chain) was identified in a study of T cells in women clearing cervical HPV infection. Study at large: Controls gave blood once infection was undetectable; cases at lesion identification. Whole-study findings and limits: Repertoire richness, not evenness, was significantly elevated in CIN3+ cases versus controls.

The CDR3 length is 14 residues. Germline V gene sequence: CDR1 SGHTS, CDR2 YDEGEE. The trim removed 4 bases at V and 3 bases at J, leaving 4 bases unmatched. The method was immunoSEQ multiplex PCR; TCRdb's version includes in-frame clones alone and lacks a portion of them. The sample data list 45,000 to 55,000 clones. Comments on this clone: Its target is not known. The observed sequence ends 3 residues before the CDR3 terminus, with the missing tail filled in from the germline J gene.

The rearrangement uses TRBV5-8 and TRBJ1-2; 9 bases align to TRBD1. The TCR was taken from a woman between 18 and 70 years old with a cervical HPV16 infection that either progressed to CIN3+ or cleared (not recorded which). The source material was blood buffy coat. CDR3 residues: CASSTDRGYYGYTF. The CDR3 DNA, read in part, is TGTGCCAGCAGCACGGACAGGGGCTACTATGGC.